The count of the clone carrying this T cell receptor (beta chain) is one. The ends were cut back, 7 bases at V and 1 base at J, with 14 bases in the middle. The CDR3 covers 14 residues. Per germline, CDR1 LNHDA and CDR2 SQIVND (reference sequence). The primer mix had 60 Vbeta and 13 Jbeta primers. Sequencing used immunoSEQ multiplex PCR; TCRdb keeps in-frame clones, though not all of them. Of 170,000 or so clones in the sample, roughly 80% were seen once. This sample is drawn from a study of cytomegalovirus exposure and HLA in healthy donors. This TCR came from a woman aged 45-65 years in good health and CMV-seropositive. This chain uses TRBV19 with TRBJ2-7; D possibly corresponds to TRBD2 (6 bases). The specimen was PBMCs. The CDR3 DNA follows: TGTGCCAGTAACGGAATAGGAGGGTCCTACGAGCAGTACTTC. As protein: CASNGIGGSYEQYF.